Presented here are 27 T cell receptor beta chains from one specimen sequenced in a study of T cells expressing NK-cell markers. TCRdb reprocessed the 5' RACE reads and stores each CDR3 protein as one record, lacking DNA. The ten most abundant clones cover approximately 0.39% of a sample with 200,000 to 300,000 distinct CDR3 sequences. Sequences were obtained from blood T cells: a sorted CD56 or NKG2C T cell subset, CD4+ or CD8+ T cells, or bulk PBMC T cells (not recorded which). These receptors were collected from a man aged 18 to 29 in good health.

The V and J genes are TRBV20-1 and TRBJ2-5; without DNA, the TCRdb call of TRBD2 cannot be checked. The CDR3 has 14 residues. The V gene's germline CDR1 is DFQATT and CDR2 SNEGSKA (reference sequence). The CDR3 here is CSATRGGIGETQYF.

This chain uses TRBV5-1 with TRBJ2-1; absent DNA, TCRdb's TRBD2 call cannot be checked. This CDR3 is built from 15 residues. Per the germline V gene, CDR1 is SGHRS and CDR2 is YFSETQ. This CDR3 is CASSPGGTVKVEQFF.

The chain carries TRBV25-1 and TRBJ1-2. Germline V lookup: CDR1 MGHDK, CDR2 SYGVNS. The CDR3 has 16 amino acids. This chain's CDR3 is CASSEYTLAGVNGYTF.

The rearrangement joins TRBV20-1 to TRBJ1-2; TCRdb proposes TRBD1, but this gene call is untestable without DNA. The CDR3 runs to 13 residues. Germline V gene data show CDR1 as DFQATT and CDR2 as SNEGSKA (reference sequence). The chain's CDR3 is CSGARDTSGGYTF.

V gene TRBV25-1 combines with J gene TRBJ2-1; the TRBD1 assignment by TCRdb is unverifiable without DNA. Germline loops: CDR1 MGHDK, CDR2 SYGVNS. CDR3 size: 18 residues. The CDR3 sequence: CASSGGPWGQGKSSEQFF.

CDR3 residues: CASSFWGVGNQPQHF. The rearrangement uses TRBV12-3 or TRBV12-4 and TRBJ1-5; TCRdb designates TRBD1, a call that cannot be tested without DNA. The CDR3 is 15 residues long.

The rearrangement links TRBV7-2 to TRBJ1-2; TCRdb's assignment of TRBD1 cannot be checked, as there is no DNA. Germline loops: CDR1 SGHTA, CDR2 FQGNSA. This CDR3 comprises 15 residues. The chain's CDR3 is CASSQRTSTVYGYTF.

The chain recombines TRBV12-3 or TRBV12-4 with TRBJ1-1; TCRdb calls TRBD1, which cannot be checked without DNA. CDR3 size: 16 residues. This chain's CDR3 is CASTTTPGQMNTEAFF.

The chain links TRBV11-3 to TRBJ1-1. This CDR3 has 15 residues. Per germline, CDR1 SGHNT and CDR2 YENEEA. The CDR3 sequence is CASSYRLTENTEAFF.

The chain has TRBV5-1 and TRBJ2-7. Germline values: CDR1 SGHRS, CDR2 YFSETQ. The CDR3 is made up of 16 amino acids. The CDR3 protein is CASSLAETVYSYEQYF.

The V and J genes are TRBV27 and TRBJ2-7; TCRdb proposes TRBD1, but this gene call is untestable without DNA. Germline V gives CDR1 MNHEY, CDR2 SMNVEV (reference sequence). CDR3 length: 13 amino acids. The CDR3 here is CASSLGSGGEQYF.

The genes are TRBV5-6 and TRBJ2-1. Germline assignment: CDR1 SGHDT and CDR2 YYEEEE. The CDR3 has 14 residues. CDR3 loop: CASSYEVAYNEQFF. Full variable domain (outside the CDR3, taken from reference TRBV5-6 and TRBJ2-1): DAGVTQSPTHLIKTRGQQVTLRCSPKSGHDTVSWYQQALGQGPQFIFQYYEEEERQRGNFPDRFSGHQFPNYSSELNVNALLLGDSALYLCASSYEVAYNEQFFGPGTRLTVL.

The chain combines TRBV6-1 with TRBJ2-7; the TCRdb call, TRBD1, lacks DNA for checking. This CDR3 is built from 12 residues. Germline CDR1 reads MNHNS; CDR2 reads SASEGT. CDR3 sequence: CASEGGGYEQYF.

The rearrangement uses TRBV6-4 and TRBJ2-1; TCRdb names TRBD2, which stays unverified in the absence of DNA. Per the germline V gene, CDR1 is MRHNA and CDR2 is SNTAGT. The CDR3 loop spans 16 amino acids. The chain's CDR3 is CASSDFPTASYNEQFF.

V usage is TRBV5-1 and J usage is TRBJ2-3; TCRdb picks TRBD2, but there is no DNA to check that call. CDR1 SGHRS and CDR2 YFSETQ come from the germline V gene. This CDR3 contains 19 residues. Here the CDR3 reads CASSLQGARTSAYSDTQYF.

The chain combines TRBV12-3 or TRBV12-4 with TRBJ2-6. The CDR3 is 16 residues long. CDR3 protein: CASSNSGPSGANVLTF.

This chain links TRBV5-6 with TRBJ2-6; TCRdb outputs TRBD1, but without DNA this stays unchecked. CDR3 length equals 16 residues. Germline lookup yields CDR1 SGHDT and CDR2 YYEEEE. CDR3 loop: CASSSRTLSGANVLTF.

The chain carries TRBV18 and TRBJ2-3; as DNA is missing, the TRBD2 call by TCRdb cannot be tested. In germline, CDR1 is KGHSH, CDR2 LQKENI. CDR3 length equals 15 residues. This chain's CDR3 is CASSPQAGGGDTQYF.

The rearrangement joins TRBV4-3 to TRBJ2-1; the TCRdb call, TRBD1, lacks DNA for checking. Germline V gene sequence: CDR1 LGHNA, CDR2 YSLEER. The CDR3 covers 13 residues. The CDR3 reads CASSPNRVREQFF.

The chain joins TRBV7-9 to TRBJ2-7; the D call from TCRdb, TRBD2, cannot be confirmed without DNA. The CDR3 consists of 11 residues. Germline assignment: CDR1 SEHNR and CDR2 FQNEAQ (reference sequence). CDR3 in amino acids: CASSVGLEQYF.

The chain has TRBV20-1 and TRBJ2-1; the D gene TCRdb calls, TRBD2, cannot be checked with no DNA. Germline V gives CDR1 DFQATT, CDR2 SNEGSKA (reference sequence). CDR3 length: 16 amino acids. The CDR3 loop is CSARGTGTSVYNEQFF.

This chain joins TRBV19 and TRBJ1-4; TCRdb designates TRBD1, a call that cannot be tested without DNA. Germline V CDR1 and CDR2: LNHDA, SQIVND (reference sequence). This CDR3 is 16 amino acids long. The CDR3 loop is CASSADTGRGGEKLFF.

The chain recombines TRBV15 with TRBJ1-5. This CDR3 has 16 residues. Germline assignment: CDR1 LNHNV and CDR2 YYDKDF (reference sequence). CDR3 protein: CATSRERAAADQPQHF.

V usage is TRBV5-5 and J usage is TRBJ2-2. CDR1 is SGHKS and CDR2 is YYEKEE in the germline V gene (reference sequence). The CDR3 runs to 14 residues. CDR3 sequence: CASSLTLSTGELFF.

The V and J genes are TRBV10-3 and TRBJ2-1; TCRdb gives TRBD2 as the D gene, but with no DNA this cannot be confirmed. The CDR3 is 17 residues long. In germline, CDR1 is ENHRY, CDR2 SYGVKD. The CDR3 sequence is CAISESSLAGVFHEQFF.

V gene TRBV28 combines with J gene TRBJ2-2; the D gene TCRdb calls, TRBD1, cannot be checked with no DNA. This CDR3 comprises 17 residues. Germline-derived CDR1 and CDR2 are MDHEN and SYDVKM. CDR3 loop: CASSIGTALLNTGELFF.

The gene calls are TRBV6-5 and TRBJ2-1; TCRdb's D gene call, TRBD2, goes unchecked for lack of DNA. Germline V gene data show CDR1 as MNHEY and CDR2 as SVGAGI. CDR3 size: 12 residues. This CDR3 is CASRGGVSPQFF.